Presented here are 11 T cell receptor beta chains from one specimen sequenced in a study of T cells expressing NK-cell markers. After re-calling the 5' RACE reads, TCRdb lists one entry per CDR3 protein, DNA absent. The sample data list about 150,000 distinct CDR3 sequences. Sequencing was done on a sample of blood T cells: a sorted CD56 or NKG2C T cell subset, CD4+ or CD8+ T cells, or bulk PBMC T cells (not recorded which). The receptors shown here come from a man aged 18-75 years in good health.

CDR3: CASSSGGTGEKLFF. The gene calls are TRBV5-8 and TRBJ1-4; TCRdb returns TRBD1, unconfirmable since there is no DNA. The CDR3 is 14 residues long. Germline CDR1 reads SGHTS; CDR2 reads YDEGEE. Based on the CDR3 plus reference TRBV5-8 and TRBJ1-4, the full variable domain is EAGVTQSPTHLIKTRGQQATLRCSPISGHTSVYWYQQALGLGLQFLLWYDEGEERNRGNFPPRFSGRQFPNYSSELNVNALELEDSALYLCASSSGGTGEKLFFGSGTQLSVL.

The gene calls are TRBV12-3 or TRBV12-4 and TRBJ2-7; the TCRdb D gene call, TRBD2, has no DNA to confirm it. The CDR3 has 17 amino acids. The CDR3 reads CASSSPSGGRGFYEQYF.

V and J are TRBV15 and TRBJ2-3; TCRdb returns TRBD1, unconfirmable since there is no DNA. The germline V gene has CDR1 LNHNV and CDR2 YYDKDF (reference sequence). This CDR3 is built from 17 residues. CDR3 sequence: CATSRDFRGAHEDTQYF.

V and J are TRBV5-1 and TRBJ2-5; the D gene TCRdb calls, TRBD2, cannot be checked with no DNA. Germline lookup yields CDR1 SGHRS and CDR2 YFSETQ. This CDR3 is built from 15 residues. The CDR3 spells CASSYSPGLQETQYF.

The chain couples TRBV27 to TRBJ2-1; TCRdb outputs TRBD2, but without DNA this stays unchecked. The V gene's germline CDR1 is MNHEY and CDR2 SMNVEV (reference sequence). This CDR3 spans 18 amino acids. The CDR3 protein is CASSTEQGPTRRYNEQFF.

The chain carries TRBV3-1 and TRBJ2-1; as DNA is missing, the TRBD1 call by TCRdb cannot be tested. This CDR3 is built from 15 residues. CDR1 and CDR2 from the germline V gene are LGHDT and YNNKEL (reference sequence). CDR3 sequence reads: CASSQPGLAIDEQFF.

The chain links TRBV2 to TRBJ2-7; TCRdb's D gene call, TRBD2, goes unchecked for lack of DNA. Germline-derived CDR1 and CDR2 are SNHLY and FYNNEI. CDR3 length: 17 residues. Here the CDR3 reads CASRRGLAGGPSYEQYF.

The rearrangement uses TRBV11-2 and TRBJ1-2. From germline, CDR1 is SGHAT and CDR2 FQNNGV. CDR3 length: 12 amino acids. CDR3 amino acids: CASSQNPYGYTF.

The chain carries TRBV10-2 and TRBJ2-3; TCRdb's D gene call, TRBD1, goes unchecked for lack of DNA. Per the germline V gene, CDR1 is WSHSY and CDR2 is SAAADI. The CDR3 has 16 residues. CDR3 region: CASSETAPGGTDTQYF.

CDR3 region: CASSYSSSGGSNTGELFF. The rearrangement joins TRBV6-2 or TRBV6-3 to TRBJ2-2; without DNA, the TCRdb call of TRBD2 cannot be checked. CDR1 and CDR2 (germline): MNHEY, SVGEGT. This CDR3 region has 18 residues.

The chain joins TRBV24-1 to TRBJ1-2; TCRdb designates TRBD1, a call that cannot be tested without DNA. The V gene's germline CDR1 is KGHDR and CDR2 SFDVKD. The CDR3 has 13 amino acids. The CDR3 spells CATRERDSYGYTF.